The present T cell receptor (beta chain) was sequenced within a study of post-analysis software for immune sequencing data. Across the study: Included among the disease courses, which were recorded for the cohort, were relapsing-remitting, secondary progressive and progressive-relapsing multiple sclerosis. Study findings and constraints: Samples sharing a preparation batch grouped tightly together when assessed by F measure. In multiple sclerosis, normalized Chao1 diversity was significantly below that of controls.

Researchers reported that TCR beta cDNA libraries carried unique molecular identifiers. Hundreds of thousands of cDNA molecules came from about 1 to 10 million T cells. Via MiXCR, TCRdb re-called the PCR reads, giving one row per CDR3 protein. The top ten hold 13% of the sample, which has 350,000 to 450,000 distinct CDR3 sequences, approximately 33% seen once. As concerns this clonotype: Its specificity is not known.

This TCR came from a girl between 5 and 17 years old with multiple sclerosis. The sequencing sample was made of blood.

The CDR3 DNA sequence: TGCAGCGTGGACAGGGTGGGTGAAGCTTTCTTT. Residues: CSVDRVGEAFF. This chain joins TRBV29-1 and TRBJ1-1; 8 bases line up with TRBD1. Losses at the gene ends were 6 bases for V and 7 bases for J; bases not matched to a gene: 4. The CDR3 covers 11 residues. Per germline, CDR1 SQVTM and CDR2 ANQGSEA.